This T cell receptor beta chain was documented in a study of CD8 T cells in ankylosing spondylitis. The study's findings and limits: Matched ankylosing spondylitis synovial fluid reportedly showed significant enrichment of disease-linked clones. There were earlier reports of some motif variants in reactive arthritis synovial fluid and blood.

V shed 4 bases and J shed 9 bases, with 10 bases lying between them. The CDR3 contains 12 residues. CDR1 is LGHDT, CDR2 YNNKEL, per germline (reference sequence). TCRdb itself ran the 5' RACE reads through MiXCR, one entry per CDR3 protein. The sample lists some 270,000 distinct CDR3 sequences; over 15% were seen once. This clonotype was detected only a few times. The target antigen is unknown. V usage is TRBV3-1 and J usage is TRBJ2-1; tentatively, D is TRBD2 (5 bases). Sequenced material: blood, either unsorted or a sorted T cell fraction (not recorded which). This TCR came from a male donor with ankylosing spondylitis or in good health (not recorded which). CDR3 sequence (DNA): TGTGCCAGCAGCCCACTAGGACCTGAGCAGTTCTTC. Translating gives CASSPLGPEQFF.